Sequencing of this TCR beta chain was carried out in a study of blood T cell repertoires in COVID-19 (dated by TCRdb to 2018 to 2021). At the level of the whole study: Samples from collaborators originated in the United States, Italy and Spain and spanned both the acute and convalescent phases of COVID-19. The prospective study material was composed of cDNA or gDNA derived from T cells, B-cell-depleted T cells, or PBMCs. The dataset comprised deeply sampled blood TCRbeta repertoires from subjects exposed to, actively infected with, or recovered from COVID-19. The repertoires were made available in a free public database intended to serve as a resource for research on the immune response to SARS-CoV-2. Samples were obtained from the ongoing ImmuneRACE study (first 160 participants) and from about 1,300 subjects provided by 6 global collaborators. The sample metadata nearly always contained a de-identified subject ID, COVID-19 status, age in years and sex. Where available, HLA class I and class II types were obtained from metadata supplied by the sample provider rather than from assay-based typing.

Enrolling through a virtual design, the prospective study's participants ranged in age from roughly 18 to 95 years and lived across 24 United States geographic areas. In the prospective study, cohorts were assigned on the basis of participant-reported clinical history obtained from a screening survey and a study questionnaire. A participant counted as exposed if, within 2 weeks of entering the study, that participant had been in contact with someone who had a PCR-confirmed or clinician-diagnosed COVID-19 case. In the prospective study, whole blood, serum and a nasopharyngeal or oropharyngeal swab were collected from each participant by mobile phlebotomists. Over a roughly 2-month period, participants in the prospective study had the option of providing additional blood draws and questionnaires. Prospective study blood samples were shipped either frozen or at room temperature before DNA extraction.

TCRbeta CDR3 regions were amplified from genomic DNA using the immunoSEQ Assay, a bias-controlled multiplex PCR. Turning to the authors' computational methods: The number of nucleated cells in each sample was estimated by amplification of reference gene primers within the assay. To quantify the absolute abundance of each unique TCRbeta CDR3 rearrangement, sequence reads were collapsed and filtered. Productive Simpson clonality was computed per sample as the square root of Simpson's diversity index over productive rearrangements. TCRdb limited this immuneACCESS table to in-frame rearrangements with V and J called. A share of clones is missing; checked studies link under half to unresolved V genes, and the rest is unexplained. The D gene and trimming were derived from the DNA, and the V and J assignments and clone size from that table. The sample table contains nearly 250,000 clones; only one count was recorded for around 89% of them. 0.87% of the sample goes to the ten largest clones.

What the study reported, not specific to this receptor: Clinical and demographic metadata were provided uncurated, with the amount varying by source and participant.

V is shortened by 4 bases, J by 4 bases, and the region joining them spans 11 bases. The germline V gene specifies SGHDT as CDR1 and YYEEEE as CDR2. Taken from cysteine to phenylalanine, the CDR3 has 13 residues. Left in the record is the CDR3 DNA by itself, 39 bases read in frame from the first base. Points on this clone: What antigen it recognizes has not been identified. No base quality information exists; no much larger clone differs at one position.

The chain links TRBV5-6 with TRBJ1-2; perhaps TRBD1 is the D gene, with 6 bases matching. The receptor comes from a man in his forties or fifties who had been exposed to COVID-19. The sample taken for sequencing was PBMCs or T cells enriched from blood (not recorded which). The nucleotide sequence reads as follows: TGTGCCAGCAGCCTAGCCAGGGGCTATGGCTACACCTTC. This encodes CASSLARGYGYTF.